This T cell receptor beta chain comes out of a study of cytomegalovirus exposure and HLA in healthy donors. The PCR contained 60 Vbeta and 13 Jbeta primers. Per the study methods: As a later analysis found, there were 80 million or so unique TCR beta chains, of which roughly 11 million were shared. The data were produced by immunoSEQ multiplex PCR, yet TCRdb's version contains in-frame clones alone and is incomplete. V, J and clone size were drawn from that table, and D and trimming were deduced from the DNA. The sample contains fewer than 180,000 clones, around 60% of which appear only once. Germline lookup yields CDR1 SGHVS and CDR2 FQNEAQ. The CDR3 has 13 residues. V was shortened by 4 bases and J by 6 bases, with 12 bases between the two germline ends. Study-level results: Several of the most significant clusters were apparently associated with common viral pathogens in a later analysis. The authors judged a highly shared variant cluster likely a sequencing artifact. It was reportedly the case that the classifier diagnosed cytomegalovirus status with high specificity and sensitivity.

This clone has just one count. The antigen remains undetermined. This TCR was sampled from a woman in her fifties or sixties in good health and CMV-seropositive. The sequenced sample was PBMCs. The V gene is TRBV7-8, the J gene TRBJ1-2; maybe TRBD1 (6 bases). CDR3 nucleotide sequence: TGTGCCAGCAGCTCCGGACAGCTTAATGGCTACACCTTC. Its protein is CASSSGQLNGYTF.